The present TCR beta chain was sequenced within a study of technical replicates of blood from several donors. This table comes from immunoSEQ multiplex PCR, and its TCRdb copy is limited to in-frame clones, with some not included. The sample has more than 65,000 clones; around 95% are singletons. V lost 9 bases and J lost 6, with 15 bases in between. Germline V lookup: CDR1 MNHNS, CDR2 SASEGT. CDR3 size: 13 residues. Sequencing input: T cells isolated from PBMCs. V usage is TRBV6-1 and J usage is TRBJ1-5; D is undetermined. The TCR sequence derives from a human donor in good health. The CDR3 bases are TGTGCCAGTGGAAGTGAGGTTGGTCAGCCCCAGCATTTT. It is translated as CASGSEVGQPQHF.